These 30 T cell receptor beta chains were sequenced from one sample in a study of shared clonotypes between healthy human individuals. Method: immunoSEQ multiplex PCR; TCRdb's copy keeps in-frame clones and lacks some. The sample yields 950,000 to 1,300,000 clones, about 77% seen once. The sample consisted of memory CD4+ T cells sorted from blood. Documented subset: CD45RA-negative fraction. The receptors originated from a young man in good health.

The J gene is TRBJ1-2, the V gene TRBV28, with D maybe TRBD1 (6 bases). The V end lost 5 bases, the J end lost 1 base, and 11 bases lay between the germline ends. This CDR3 has 14 residues. The germline V gene encodes CDR1 MDHEN and CDR2 SYDVKM. This chain's CDR3 is CASSVTGFNYGYTF. DNA for the CDR3: TGTGCCAGCAGTGTAACAGGGTTTAACTATGGCTACACCTTC.

The chain employs TRBV30 and TRBJ1-1, with TRBD1 matching 11 bases. Germline loops: CDR1 GTSNPN, CDR2 SVGIG (reference sequence). V shed 5 bases, J shed 0 bases, and the junction held 5 bases outside the gene matches. This CDR3 contains 15 residues. DNA of the CDR3: TGTGCCTGGGGGAGGGACAGGGGGGTGAACACTGAAGCTTTCTTT. Translated, it gives CAWGRDRGVNTEAFF.

V and J are TRBV19 and TRBJ1-6, with a weak D call TRBD1 (6 bases). The ends were cut back, 7 bases at V and 7 bases at J, with 14 bases in the middle. The CDR3 loop spans 14 amino acids. CDR1 and CDR2 (germline): LNHDA, SQIVND (reference sequence). The CDR3 nucleotides are TGTGCCAGTAAAGGGGGGGTATCGAATTCACCCCTCCACTTT. It translates to CASKGGVSNSPLHF.

The CDR3 here is CASSRGSGETQYF. The CDR3 nucleotides are TGTGCCAGCAGTCGGGGGAGCGGAGAGACCCAGTACTTC. The chain is built from TRBV7-9 and TRBJ2-5; weak D call: TRBD2 (6 bases). The ends were cut back, 6 bases at V and 4 bases at J, with 12 bases in the middle. The CDR3 contains 13 residues. Germline V gene sequence: CDR1 SEHNR, CDR2 FQNEAQ (reference sequence).

This rearrangement joins TRBV7-9 to TRBJ1-1; no clear D gene. The CDR3 runs 19 residues. CDR1 is SEHNR, CDR2 FQNEAQ, per germline (reference sequence). V lost 3 bases and J lost 1, with 24 bases in between. The CDR3 sequence is CASSLYFGRRLGKNTEAFF. The DNA for the CDR3 is TGTGCCAGCAGCTTGTACTTTGGACGCCGCCTGGGGAAGAACACTGAAGCTTTCTTT.

The CDR3 DNA reads TGCGCCAGCAGCCAAGGCGCCAGCAATGAGCAGTTCTTC. Amino acid sequence: CASSQGASNEQFF. This chain links TRBV4-1 with TRBJ2-1; D ambiguous. Looked up from germline, CDR1 is MGHRA and CDR2 is YSYEKL. The V end lost 1 base, the J end lost 6 bases, and 7 bases lay between the germline ends. There are 13 residues in the CDR3.

About this clone: The same CDR3 also results from other DNA sequences found in this sample. V and J are TRBV18 and TRBJ2-7; D is unresolved. The germline V and J ends were trimmed by 3 bases and 1 base, with 7 bases remaining between them. This CDR3 comprises 13 residues. CDR1 is KGHSH, CDR2 LQKENI, per germline. CDR3 sequence reads: CASSPGQSYEQYF. CDR3 sequence (DNA): TGTGCCAGCTCACCGGGCCAGTCCTACGAGCAGTACTTC. The entire variable domain, with the rest obtained from reference TRBV18 and TRBJ2-7, is as follows: NAGVMQNPRHLVRRRGQEARLRCSPMKGHSHVYWYRQLPEEGLKFMVYLQKENIIDESGMPKERFSAEFPKEGPSILRIQQVVRGDSAAYFCASSPGQSYEQYFGPGTRLTVT.

This clone appeared a single time. The genes are TRBV9 and TRBJ1-4; the D is unclear. This CDR3 spans 12 amino acids. Between the trimmed V and J ends, which lost 4 bases and 5 bases, there was a span of 6 bases. Germline CDR1 SGDLS, CDR2 YYNGEE. In DNA form, the CDR3 reads TGTGCCAGCAGCAAAGACAATGAAAAACTGTTTTTT. This translates into CASSKDNEKLFF.

The CDR3 region is CASFLGAGELFF. The CDR3 DNA reads TGTGCCAGTTTTTTAGGGGCCGGGGAGCTGTTTTTT. The chain uses TRBV19 and TRBJ2-2; tentatively, D is TRBD1 (5 bases). This CDR3 is 12 amino acids long. Germline V gives CDR1 LNHDA, CDR2 SQIVND (reference sequence). Trimming pared 8 bases from V and 6 bases from J, leaving 10 bases between. Full variable domain (outside the CDR3, taken from reference TRBV19 and TRBJ2-2): DGGITQSPKYLFRKEGQNVTLSCEQNLNHDAMYWYRQDPGQGLRLIYYSQIVNDFQKGDIAEGYSVSREKKESFPLTVTSAQKNPTAFYLCASFLGAGELFFGEGSRLTVL.

This clone was picked up one time. A far more abundant clone sits one base away, making this likely a read error. The chain joins TRBV19 to TRBJ2-2, with 9 bases that match TRBD1. Germline assignment: CDR1 LNHDA and CDR2 SQIVND (reference sequence). V dropped 8 bases and J dropped 1; count of bases not matched to a gene: 2. The CDR3 is 14 residues long. Here the CDR3 DNA reads TGTGCCAGTGACAGGGGGTGGAACACCGGGGAGCTGTTTTTT. Translated: CASDRGWNTGELFF.

V usage is TRBV7-3 and J usage is TRBJ2-3; a weak D match, TRBD2 (5 bases). Germline CDR1 reads SGHTA; CDR2 reads FQGTGA. CDR3 length: 16 amino acids. V was shortened by 6 bases and J by 4 bases, with 20 bases between the two germline ends. The CDR3 nucleotides read TGTGCCAGCAGACCTTCAGCGGATTCAATTCCAGATACGCAGTATTTT. Translating gives CASRPSADSIPDTQYF.

This chain connects TRBV5-1 to TRBJ1-5, with D possibly TRBD1 on 5 matching bases. The germline gives CDR1 SGHRS, CDR2 YFSETQ. V lost 5 bases, J lost 1 base, and 13 bases lay in between. The CDR3 runs to 15 residues. CDR3 bases: TGCGCCAGCAGAGCGGGGGTCGAGAGCAATCAGCCCCAGCATTTT. Protein sequence: CASRAGVESNQPQHF.

This chain joins TRBV9 and TRBJ2-7; either TRBD1 or TRBD2 may fit D (6 bases each). Trimming cost V 2 bases and J 3 bases, with 18 bases left between them. CDR3 length equals 16 residues. Germline V gene data show CDR1 as SGDLS and CDR2 as YYNGEE. The CDR3 nucleotides read TGTGCCAGCAGCGTCGCCCCAGGGGAGGACCTCTACGAGCAGTACTTC. Residues: CASSVAPGEDLYEQYF.

This chain uses TRBV18 with TRBJ1-1; 9 bases map to TRBD1. The CDR3 length is 17 residues. Looked up from germline, CDR1 is KGHSH and CDR2 is LQKENI. With 2 bases clipped from V and 1 base from J, the junction kept 8 bases outside the gene matches. CDR3 loop: CASSPFVGQGKNTEAFF. For the CDR3, the DNA is TGTGCCAGCTCACCATTTGTCGGACAGGGGAAGAACACTGAAGCTTTCTTT. Based on the CDR3 plus reference TRBV18 and TRBJ1-1, the full variable domain is NAGVMQNPRHLVRRRGQEARLRCSPMKGHSHVYWYRQLPEEGLKFMVYLQKENIIDESGMPKERFSAEFPKEGPSILRIQQVVRGDSAAYFCASSPFVGQGKNTEAFFGQGTRLTVV.

The V gene is TRBV28, the J gene TRBJ1-2; D might be TRBD1 (6 bases). This CDR3 spans 14 amino acids. V lost 2 bases and J lost 6, with 13 bases in between. Germline V gives CDR1 MDHEN, CDR2 SYDVKM. The CDR3 spells CASSLEGGAHGYTF. The CDR3 DNA reads as TGTGCCAGCAGTTTAGAGGGGGGTGCGCATGGCTACACCTTC.

The V gene is TRBV30, the J gene TRBJ1-2, with D unresolved. V lost 0 bases to trimming and J lost 10 bases, with 9 bases between them. The CDR3 has 11 amino acids. CDR1 is GTSNPN, CDR2 SVGIG, per germline (reference sequence). In DNA, the CDR3 is TGTGCCTGGAGTGTAGACGTATCCTACACCTTC. Translation: CAWSVDVSYTF.

The rearrangement joins TRBV27 to TRBJ2-3, with no clear D. This CDR3 is 15 amino acids long. Germline V lookup: CDR1 MNHEY, CDR2 SMNVEV (reference sequence). Trimming pared 5 bases from V and 4 bases from J, leaving 16 bases between. The CDR3: CASSRALSFADTQYF. The CDR3 bases are TGTGCCAGCAGTAGGGCGCTTAGTTTTGCAGATACGCAGTATTTT.

The J gene is TRBJ1-1, the V gene TRBV19; 10 positions match TRBD1. The V gene end was trimmed by 2 bases and the J gene end by 4 bases; junction bases not matched to a gene: 4. Per germline, CDR1 LNHDA and CDR2 SQIVND (reference sequence). This CDR3 region has 15 residues. The CDR3 coding sequence is TGTGCCAGTAGTATAATCGGGACAGGGGCCACTGAAGCTTTCTTT. This sequence encodes CASSIIGTGATEAFF.

The chain carries TRBV6-1 and TRBJ1-2; D is unresolved. Looked up from germline, CDR1 is MNHNS and CDR2 is SASEGT. Trimming took off 2 bases at V and 4 bases at J, with 11 bases between the two ends. This CDR3 has 14 residues. The CDR3 sequence: CASSELSQSYGYTF. The CDR3 nucleotides read TGTGCCAGCAGTGAATTATCACAGTCCTATGGCTACACCTTC.

J is TRBJ2-7 and V is TRBV12-2; the D segment call TRBD1 is taken from the table without a DNA check. TRBV12-2 is flagged as a pseudogene. This CDR3 is built from 14 residues. The DNA of the CDR3 is TGTGCAAGTCGCCCCAGGACAGGTTTCTACGAGCAGTACTTC. Its protein is CASRPRTGFYEQYF.

This chain joins TRBV7-8 and TRBJ2-5; D may be TRBD2 (6 bases). V lost 5 bases to trimming and J lost 5 bases, with 18 bases between them. The CDR3 sequence is 15 residues long. CDR1 is SGHVS and CDR2 is FQNEAQ in the germline V gene. CDR3 bases: TGTGCCAGCAGCACCACGGGAGTTCCACGGGAGACCCAGTACTTC. Amino acids: CASSTTGVPRETQYF.

This clone was seen a handful of times. Other DNA sequences of this sample code for an identical CDR3. This chain connects TRBV30 to TRBJ1-6; 8 bases are a match to TRBD1. The CDR3 length is 14 residues. The trim removed 2 bases at V and 5 bases at J, leaving 2 bases unmatched. CDR1 and CDR2 from the germline V gene are GTSNPN and SVGIG (reference sequence). The CDR3 protein is CAWSRGQDNSPLHF. In DNA, the CDR3 is TGTGCCTGGAGTCGGGGACAGGATAATTCACCCCTCCACTTT.

The J gene is TRBJ1-2, the V gene TRBV6-6; 7 positions match TRBD1. CDR1 and CDR2 from the germline V gene are MNHNY and SVGAGI (reference sequence). The CDR3 runs to 13 residues. With V trimmed by 5 bases and J by 2 bases, 2 bases remained unmatched. The CDR3 DNA reads as TGTGCCAGCAGTATACAGGGGAACTATGGCTACACCTTC. It translates to CASSIQGNYGYTF.

This clone was observed a few times. The chain combines TRBV30 with TRBJ1-1, with D unclear. Germline CDR1 is GTSNPN and CDR2 is SVGIG (reference sequence). This CDR3 is 12 amino acids long. V lost 3 bases to trimming and J lost 6 bases, with 11 bases between them. CDR3 in amino acids: CAWSGIRAEAFF. CDR3 in DNA: TGTGCCTGGAGCGGGATACGGGCTGAAGCTTTCTTT.

This sequence joins TRBV4-1 and TRBJ2-5; D remains unclear. The J call may not be correct, given that the DNA end is closer to TRBJ2-7. This CDR3 contains 11 residues. Germline V gives CDR1 MGHRA, CDR2 YSYEKL. CDR3 region: CASSQAYEQYF. In nucleotides, the CDR3 is TGCGCCAGCAGCCAAGCCTACGAGCAGTACTTC.

This chain connects TRBV6-5 to TRBJ1-5; D gene ambiguous. This CDR3 comprises 14 residues. Looked up from germline, CDR1 is MNHEY and CDR2 is SVGAGI. Trimming shortened V by 5 bases and J by 3 bases, and 11 bases separated the two germline ends. CDR3 DNA sequence: TGTGCCAGCAGTCGGGGAGGGAACAATCAGCCCCAGCATTTT. Amino acids: CASSRGGNNQPQHF.

There are many counts of this clone. The V call is TRBV7-9, the J call TRBJ1-5; tentative D call: TRBD1 (6 bases). The V gene lost 5 bases and the J gene lost 6 bases, with 14 bases spanning the gap. Germline V lookup: CDR1 SEHNR, CDR2 FQNEAQ (reference sequence). CDR3 size: 14 residues. CDR3: CASSRLTGGQPQHF. As DNA, the CDR3 is TGTGCCAGCAGCCGGTTGACAGGAGGTCAGCCCCAGCATTTT.

The chain couples TRBV5-6 to TRBJ2-3; a possible D gene is TRBD1 (5 bases). Trimming removed 1 base at V and 2 bases at J, with 11 bases between. Germline V gives CDR1 SGHDT, CDR2 YYEEEE. The CDR3 totals 15 residues. Here the CDR3 reads CASSLTAGPTDTQYF. CDR3 DNA sequence: TGTGCCAGCAGCTTGACGGCAGGGCCCACAGATACGCAGTATTTT.

In the case of this clone: This sample includes further DNA sequences coding for the same CDR3. The V and J genes are TRBV5-1 and TRBJ2-7; TRBD2 aligns across 8 bases. The V segment lost 0 bases and the J segment 0 bases; nucleotides outside the gene matches: 2. The CDR3 contains 15 residues. Germline loops: CDR1 SGHRS, CDR2 YFSETQ. Here the CDR3 reads CASSLGLAGSYEQYF. The CDR3 DNA sequence: TGCGCCAGCAGCTTGGGGCTAGCGGGCTCCTACGAGCAGTACTTC.

A few counts support this clone. The V and J genes are TRBV18 and TRBJ2-1; D might be TRBD2 (6 bases). With 1 base removed from V and 6 bases from J, the gap between germline ends came to 13 bases. Germline V CDR1 and CDR2: KGHSH, LQKENI. The CDR3 runs to 15 residues. The CDR3 region is CASSPQYTGLNEQFF. CDR3 nucleotides: TGTGCCAGCTCACCACAGTATACGGGACTCAATGAGCAGTTCTTC.